A single sample is the source of the 3 T cell receptor beta chains below, sequenced in a study of T cell responses to AZD1222 COVID-19 vaccine. Repertoires were generated with immunoSEQ multiplex PCR, while TCRdb's copy carries only in-frame clones and drops some. Seen here are 170,000 or so clones, about 93% observed once, and the top ten hold roughly 1%. Sequenced here: peripheral blood, sampled 28 days after the second dose of the MenACWY control vaccine. The origin of the receptors is an adult who received the MenACWY meningococcal vaccine as a control.

The sample holds a few counts of this clone. V usage is TRBV7-2 and J usage is TRBJ1-6; 8 bases are shared with TRBD1. J gave up 10 bases and V 5 bases, and 7 bases lay outside the gene matches. CDR3 length: 14 residues. Germline V lookup: CDR1 SGHTA, CDR2 FQGNSA. CDR3 coding DNA: TGTGCCAGCAGCACCGGACAGGGAGGATCACCCCTCCACTTT. It specifies CASSTGQGGSPLHF.

The chain couples TRBV28 to TRBJ2-6, with a tentative D call TRBD2 (5 bases). Germline V CDR1 and CDR2: MDHEN, SYDVKM. This CDR3 comprises 14 residues. The germline V and J ends were trimmed by 5 bases and 4 bases, with 9 bases remaining between them. The DNA of the CDR3 is TGTGCCAGCAGTCGCACGGGGGGGGCCAACGTCCTGACTTTC. Encoded protein: CASSRTGGANVLTF.

The rearrangement links TRBV3-1 (or the pseudogene TRBV3-2) to TRBJ1-2; D is perhaps TRBD1 (5 bases). This CDR3 spans 11 amino acids. Trimming shortened V by 8 bases and J by 7 bases, and 11 bases separated the two germline ends. Germline V gene lookup returns CDR1 LGHDT and CDR2 YNNKEL (reference sequence). CDR3 in DNA: TGTGCCAGCGGCACGGGGGGTGGCTACACCTTC. This translates into CASGTGGGYTF.